This T cell receptor (beta chain) was sequenced in a study of early T cells in non-severe SARS-CoV-2 infection. Study-level results: VDJdb-based matching was biased toward anti-spike CD8 responses and missed private and CD4 specificities.

The TCR library protocol was used to attach unique molecular identifiers. These identifiers were attached to individual cDNA molecules. A single record per CDR3 protein comes from TCRdb applying MiXCR to the 5' RACE reads. The table records 90,000 to 120,000 distinct CDR3 sequences, around 10% of them present only once. The CDR3 sequence is 12 residues long. CDR1 ENHRY and CDR2 SYGVKD come from the germline V gene. V was pared by 10 bases and J by 7 bases, with 5 bases of the junction left unmatched. There are many counts of this clonotype. Its matching antigen is unknown. J is TRBJ2-4 and V is TRBV10-3; 9 bases match TRBD1. The specimen was whole blood. This receptor was identified in an adult who was a healthcare worker with PCR-confirmed SARS-CoV-2 infection or an uninfected control (not recorded which). CDR3 bases: TGTGCCACCGTGGGACAGGGCAACATTCAGTACTTC. Protein sequence: CATVGQGNIQYF.